What follows are 9 T cell receptor beta chains derived from one specimen sequenced in a study of blood T cells in healthy people across ages. Alongside a J-beta primer mix, a sample-barcoded 5' primer served in a second PCR lasting roughly 6 to 11 cycles. One entry per CDR3 protein results from TCRdb running MiXCR on the 5' RACE reads. This sample has about a million distinct CDR3 sequences; under 50% occur once, and the top ten carry under 15%. The specimen sequenced was blood. These receptors were obtained from a man younger than 45 in good health.

There are a few counts of this clonotype. The V and J genes are TRBV27 and TRBJ2-2; a possible D gene is TRBD2 (6 bases). The CDR3 consists of 15 residues. CDR1 and CDR2 from the germline V gene are MNHEY and SMNVEV (reference sequence). V was pared by 3 bases and J by 0 bases, with 8 bases between. The chain's CDR3 is CASSFGGTNTGELFF. The CDR3 coding sequence is TGTGCCAGCAGTTTCGGGGGAACGAACACCGGGGAGCTGTTTTTT.

The chain uses TRBV28 and TRBJ2-3; 8 bases map to TRBD2. The CDR3 has 13 residues. Looked up from germline, CDR1 is MDHEN and CDR2 is SYDVKM. The ends lost 11 bases at V and 4 bases at J; junction bases unmatched: 8. As DNA, the CDR3 is TGTGCCCGACGCGGGACTAGGCCAGATACGCAGTATTTT. This translates into CARRGTRPDTQYF.

The V call is TRBV5-1, the J call TRBJ2-3, with 11 bases lining up with TRBD1. Per the germline V gene, CDR1 is SGHRS and CDR2 is YFSETQ. The ends lost 7 bases at V and 2 bases at J; junction bases unmatched: 9. The length of the CDR3 is 16 residues. This CDR3 is CASCWGDRGSTDTQYF. The CDR3 bases are TGCGCCAGCTGTTGGGGGGACAGGGGGTCCACAGATACGCAGTATTTT.

The J gene is TRBJ2-3, the V gene TRBV12-3 or TRBV12-4; 13 nucleotides match TRBD2. This CDR3 region has 16 residues. The V segment lost 5 bases and the J segment 1 base; nucleotides outside the gene matches: 3. DNA of the CDR3: TGTGCCAGCAGTAGAGGGACTAGCGGGGGCACAGATACGCAGTATTTT. Translating gives CASSRGTSGGTDTQYF.

The chain combines TRBV12-3 or TRBV12-4 with TRBJ2-4; unclear D gene. This CDR3 spans 11 amino acids. The V gene lost 6 bases and the J gene lost 2 bases, with 2 bases spanning the gap. CDR3 in DNA: TGTGCCAGCAGGACCAAAAACATTCAGTACTTC. Its translation is CASRTKNIQYF.

The chain employs TRBV15 and TRBJ2-3; weak D call: TRBD2 (6 bases). Germline V gene data show CDR1 as LNHNV and CDR2 as YYDKDF (reference sequence). V was cut by 6 bases and J by 2 bases, with 18 bases left in between. This CDR3 comprises 16 residues. The CDR3 bases are TGTGCCACCAGTATGTCCCGACTAGATCCCACAGATACGCAGTATTTT. Protein: CATSMSRLDPTDTQYF.

The chain links TRBV10-3 to TRBJ2-1; D unresolved. Deletions cut 3 bases from V and 4 bases from J, with 7 bases between. Germline V gene sequence: CDR1 ENHRY, CDR2 SYGVKD. CDR3 size: 13 residues. The CDR3 loop reads CAISEQQYNEQFF. The CDR3 nucleotides read TGTGCCATCAGTGAACAGCAATACAATGAGCAGTTCTTC.

This clonotype was detected only once. The genes are TRBV5-1 and TRBJ2-1, with 7 nucleotides matching TRBD1. V lost 4 bases and J lost 4; bases outside the gene matches: 8. Germline V gene sequence: CDR1 SGHRS, CDR2 YFSETQ. The CDR3 consists of 15 residues. The CDR3 spells CASSLTQGEYNEQFF. In DNA, the CDR3 is TGCGCCAGCAGCCTCACCCAGGGGGAGTACAATGAGCAGTTCTTC.

The chain has TRBV6-5 and TRBJ1-1, with TRBD1 matching 8 bases. This CDR3 spans 12 amino acids. The V and J ends lost 6 bases and 5 bases, in that order; junction bases with no gene match: 2. The germline CDR1 and CDR2 sequences are MNHEY and SVGAGI. The CDR3 coding sequence is TGTGCCAGCAGCCGGACAGGGACTGAAGCTTTCTTT. It is translated as CASSRTGTEAFF.